The 26 T cell receptor beta chains in this list originate from one sample, sequenced in a study of T cell changes during pregnancy in multiple sclerosis. TCRdb's table, derived via immunoSEQ multiplex PCR, lists solely in-frame clones and lacks some. Of around 110,000 clones in the sample, roughly nine tenths were seen once. Sequencing used peripheral blood, obtained before pregnancy. These receptors all come from a female donor with multiple sclerosis, enrolled in a pregnancy study.

V and J are TRBV5-5 and TRBJ1-2, with TRBD1 identical over 8 bases. The CDR3 consists of 13 residues. Germline V gives CDR1 SGHKS, CDR2 YYEKEE (reference sequence). Germline trimming cut 4 bases from V and 11 bases from J; bases unmatched to any gene: 10. The CDR3, as DNA: TGTGCCAGCAGCATGGACAGGGCCGGGCGATACACCTTC. Translated: CASSMDRAGRYTF.

V usage is TRBV6-5 and J usage is TRBJ1-1, with a weak D call TRBD1 (6 bases). The germline V gene has CDR1 MNHEY and CDR2 SVGAGI. CDR3 length: 15 residues. Trimming shortened V by 5 bases and J by 1 base, and 14 bases separated the two germline ends. The CDR3 sequence is CASSPRDNGNTEAFF. The CDR3 coding sequence is TGTGCCAGCAGTCCCCGGGACAACGGGAACACTGAAGCTTTCTTT.

V usage is TRBV29-1 and J usage is TRBJ1-1, with D unresolved. Germline V gene lookup returns CDR1 SQVTM and CDR2 ANQGSEA. The germline V and J ends were trimmed by 4 bases and 1 base, with 4 bases remaining between them. The CDR3 loop spans 11 amino acids. CDR3 nucleotides: TGCAGCGTTGTATGGAACACTGAAGCTTTCTTT. This translates into CSVVWNTEAFF.

This CDR3 is CASSTGHAGSYEQYF. The CDR3 bases are TGCGCCAGCAGCACCGGACACGCGGGGTCCTACGAGCAGTACTTC. The rearrangement links TRBV5-1 to TRBJ2-7, with a possible D match to TRBD2 (6 bases). Trimming stripped 4 bases from V and 1 base from J, with 15 bases between. The CDR3 contains 15 residues. Per the germline V gene, CDR1 is SGHRS and CDR2 is YFSETQ. Drawing the rest from reference TRBV5-1 and TRBJ2-7, the complete variable domain is KAGVTQTPRYLIKTRGQQVTLSCSPISGHRSVSWYQQTPGQGLQFLFEYFSETQRNKGNFPGRFSGRQFSNSRSEMNVSTLELGDSALYLCASSTGHAGSYEQYFGPGTRLTVT.

This rearrangement joins TRBV30 to TRBJ1-3, with a possible D match to TRBD1 (5 bases). The germline V and J ends were trimmed by 0 bases and 9 bases, with 12 bases remaining between them. The CDR3 runs 13 residues. The germline V gene encodes CDR1 GTSNPN and CDR2 SVGIG (reference sequence). CDR3 region: CAWSVNVDSTIYF. CDR3 nucleotides: TGTGCCTGGAGTGTAAACGTAGACAGCACCATATATTTT. The full variable domain, its missing parts supplied by reference TRBV30 and TRBJ1-3, is SQTIHQWPATLVQPVGSPLSLECTVEGTSNPNLYWYRQAAGRGLQLLFYSVGIGQISSEVPQNLSASRPQDRQFILSSKKLLLSDSGFYLCAWSVNVDSTIYFGEGSWLTVV.

The rearrangement links TRBV6-1 to TRBJ1-1; the D gene is possibly TRBD1 (5 bases). The CDR3 spans 14 residues. The germline V gene has CDR1 MNHNS and CDR2 SASEGT. V gave up 5 bases and J gave up 0 bases, with 10 bases separating them. The CDR3 sequence: CASSWTKMNTEAFF. The CDR3 bases are TGTGCCAGCAGTTGGACAAAGATGAACACTGAAGCTTTCTTT.

The V and J genes are TRBV29-1 and TRBJ1-1; TRBD1 agrees at 8 bases. V shed 7 bases, J shed 6 bases, and the junction held 10 bases outside the gene matches. CDR1 is SQVTM and CDR2 is ANQGSEA in the germline V gene. This CDR3 region has 13 residues. The CDR3 here is CSAAGTGGAEAFF. CDR3 in DNA: TGCAGCGCGGCCGGGACAGGCGGGGCTGAAGCTTTCTTT.

Only one count was recorded for this clone. This sequence joins TRBV15 and TRBJ2-5, with D possibly TRBD2 on 6 matching bases. Germline V gives CDR1 LNHNV, CDR2 YYDKDF (reference sequence). The V and J ends lost 4 bases and 1 base respectively, with 10 bases between them. This CDR3 comprises 14 residues. CDR3: CATSTGTGQETQYF. The CDR3 coding sequence is TGTGCCACCAGCACCGGGACTGGCCAAGAGACCCAGTACTTC.

The chain couples TRBV5-6 to TRBJ2-7, with D possibly being TRBD2 (5 bases). V was shortened by 4 bases and J by 5 bases, with 13 bases between the two germline ends. The germline V gene has CDR1 SGHDT and CDR2 YYEEEE. The CDR3 runs 13 residues. CDR3 region: CASSPPGTDEQYF. The DNA of the CDR3 is TGTGCCAGCAGCCCCCCGGGAACCGACGAGCAGTACTTC.

The rearrangement uses TRBV5-6 and TRBJ2-7; tentative D call: TRBD2 (6 bases). The germline V and J ends were trimmed by 1 base and 9 bases, with 17 bases remaining between them. There are 14 residues in the CDR3. In germline, CDR1 is SGHDT, CDR2 YYEEEE. CDR3 sequence reads: CASSLPGLGRGQYF. As DNA, the CDR3 is TGTGCCAGCAGCTTGCCGGGACTCGGGCGAGGGCAGTACTTC.

The chain uses TRBV7-9 and TRBJ2-5, with a possible D match to TRBD1 (6 bases). Germline V gene sequence: CDR1 SEHNR, CDR2 FQNEAQ (reference sequence). Between the trimmed V and J ends, which lost 8 bases and 2 bases, there was a span of 15 bases. The CDR3 is 14 amino acids. CDR3 sequence reads: CASAQGLGQETQYF. CDR3 nucleotides: TGTGCCAGCGCCCAGGGGCTCGGTCAAGAGACCCAGTACTTC.

This chain joins TRBV27 and TRBJ2-7; possible D gene TRBD1, 6 bases. Germline V gene data show CDR1 as MNHEY and CDR2 as SMNVEV (reference sequence). The CDR3 runs 13 residues. V was shortened by 2 bases and J by 3 bases, with 8 bases between the two germline ends. CDR3 in amino acids: CASSLGRGYEQYF. CDR3 coding DNA: TGTGCCAGCAGTTTAGGCAGGGGCTACGAGCAGTACTTC.

This chain connects TRBV5-1 to TRBJ1-2; TRBD1 matches at 11 bases. CDR3 length: 14 amino acids. Germline V gene lookup returns CDR1 SGHRS and CDR2 YFSETQ. Germline trimming cut 5 bases from V and 7 bases from J; bases unmatched to any gene: 7. This CDR3 reads CASRSGQGAPGYTF. The DNA for the CDR3 is TGCGCCAGCAGATCAGGACAGGGGGCGCCTGGCTACACCTTC.

This clone appeared a single time. The CDR3 protein is CAIGEGQGIFDEQFF. CDR3 sequence (DNA): TGTGCCATCGGGGAGGGGCAGGGGATATTTGATGAGCAGTTCTTC. This chain uses TRBV10-3 with TRBJ2-1; TRBD2 might be the D (7 bases). V gave up 8 bases and J gave up 8 bases, with 22 bases separating them. The CDR3 runs to 15 residues. Germline CDR1 reads ENHRY; CDR2 reads SYGVKD.

The chain joins TRBV19 to TRBJ1-4; 7 bases are shared with TRBD1. CDR1 and CDR2 from the germline V gene are LNHDA and SQIVND (reference sequence). This CDR3 region has 15 residues. The V segment lost 5 bases and the J segment 5 bases; nucleotides outside the gene matches: 8. CDR3 DNA sequence: TGTGCCAGTAGTTCTCGACAGGGTTGGAATGAAAAACTGTTTTTT. Protein sequence: CASSSRQGWNEKLFF.

This chain uses TRBV7-3 with TRBJ2-1, with 8 bases matching TRBD2. The trim removed 5 bases at V and 7 bases at J, leaving 10 bases unmatched. Germline values: CDR1 SGHTA, CDR2 FQGTGA. The CDR3 spans 15 residues. The CDR3 DNA reads TGTGCCAGCAGCCTCCGGGGGGGCCGGGGGAATGAGCAGTTCTTC. Residues: CASSLRGGRGNEQFF.

The chain uses TRBV7-2 and TRBJ2-7, with D perhaps TRBD2 (6 bases). The CDR3 has 16 residues. CDR1 SGHTA and CDR2 FQGNSA come from the germline V gene. Trimming removed 5 bases from V and 0 bases from J, with 17 bases in between. CDR3 DNA: TGTGCCAGCAGCCCCCTCTCCGCGGGAAGCTCCTACGAGCAGTACTTC. Residues: CASSPLSAGSSYEQYF.

The chain uses TRBV18 and TRBJ1-4, with 9 bases lining up with TRBD1. Germline loops: CDR1 KGHSH, CDR2 LQKENI. V shed 2 bases and J 7 bases; nucleotides not matched to a gene: 8. The CDR3 runs to 16 residues. The CDR3 region is CASSPSTQGAGEKLFF. DNA for the CDR3: TGTGCCAGCTCACCATCCACACAGGGGGCAGGTGAAAAACTGTTTTTT.

The V and J genes are TRBV27 and TRBJ2-3; D gene uncertain. V was pared by 1 base and J by 10 bases, with 21 bases between. This CDR3 has 16 amino acids. Germline loops: CDR1 MNHEY, CDR2 SMNVEV (reference sequence). CDR3 protein: CASSLFVPPAPHAQYF. The CDR3 DNA follows: TGTGCCAGCAGTTTATTCGTCCCTCCCGCGCCCCATGCGCAGTATTTT.

J is TRBJ1-5 and V is TRBV5-1; unclear D gene. Between the trimmed V and J ends, which lost 2 bases and 6 bases, there was a span of 12 bases. This CDR3 comprises 14 residues. CDR1 and CDR2 (germline): SGHRS, YFSETQ. The CDR3 loop is CASSFSIGSQPQHF. The CDR3 DNA reads as TGCGCCAGCAGCTTCAGCATCGGGAGTCAGCCCCAGCATTTT.

The genes are TRBV27 and TRBJ2-5; TRBD1 aligns across 9 bases. V trimming: 2 bases; J trimming: 5 bases; junction bases outside the gene matches: 3. Per germline, CDR1 MNHEY and CDR2 SMNVEV (reference sequence). This CDR3 is 14 amino acids long. CDR3 sequence reads: CASSLVGQGETQYF. DNA for the CDR3: TGTGCCAGCAGTTTAGTGGGACAGGGCGAGACCCAGTACTTC.

V usage is TRBV6-1 and J usage is TRBJ2-6, with D hard to call. V was clipped by 1 base and J by 0 bases, with 13 bases between them. The CDR3 spans 18 residues. Germline V gene sequence: CDR1 MNHNS, CDR2 SASEGT. The CDR3 sequence is CASSEVGVVSSGANVLTF. CDR3 in DNA: TGTGCCAGCAGTGAAGTGGGCGTGGTTTCCTCTGGGGCCAACGTCCTGACTTTC.

This clone has more than one count but fewer than ten. This chain connects TRBV7-3 to TRBJ2-1; D may be TRBD1 (6 bases). V lost 3 bases, J lost 10 bases, and 13 bases lay in between. This CDR3 is built from 13 residues. Germline V gene data show CDR1 as SGHTA and CDR2 as FQGTGA. This CDR3 is CASSFLQGYEQFF. CDR3 bases: TGTGCCAGCAGCTTCTTACAGGGTTACGAGCAGTTCTTC.

This chain links TRBV30 with TRBJ1-1; 11 bases match TRBD1. The CDR3 length is 16 residues. Trimming at V came to 1 base and at J to 5 bases, leaving 9 bases not matched to a gene. Germline CDR1 GTSNPN, CDR2 SVGIG (reference sequence). CDR3 DNA sequence: TGTGCCTGGAGTGCACGTCCCGGGACAGGGGGGACTGAAGCTTTCTTT. Translated: CAWSARPGTGGTEAFF.

This chain joins TRBV11-2 and TRBJ2-7, with a tentative D call TRBD2 (5 bases). This CDR3 is 13 amino acids long. Per germline, CDR1 SGHAT and CDR2 FQNNGV. V lost 6 bases, J lost 3 bases, and 12 bases lay in between. This chain's CDR3 is CASRVSEVYEQYF. The CDR3 DNA is TGTGCCAGCAGGGTCTCGGAGGTCTACGAGCAGTACTTC.

The chain employs TRBV5-1 and TRBJ1-4; the match to TRBD1 covers 7 bases. Germline lookup yields CDR1 SGHRS and CDR2 YFSETQ. The V gene end was trimmed by 4 bases and the J gene end by 5 bases; junction bases not matched to a gene: 8. The CDR3 runs 15 residues. The CDR3 DNA follows: TGCGCCAGCAGCCGGACAGGCCAAAGGAATGAAAAACTGTTTTTT. It encodes CASSRTGQRNEKLFF. Full variable domain (outside the CDR3, taken from reference TRBV5-1 and TRBJ1-4): KAGVTQTPRYLIKTRGQQVTLSCSPISGHRSVSWYQQTPGQGLQFLFEYFSETQRNKGNFPGRFSGRQFSNSRSEMNVSTLELGDSALYLCASSRTGQRNEKLFFGSGTQLSVL.